This T cell receptor (beta chain) was profiled in a study of T cell responses to AZD1222 COVID-19 vaccine. Study outcomes and limitations: Once two AZD1222 doses were given, Spike-specific TCR breadth and depth went up. Only a handful of AZD1222 recipients tested seropositive at baseline.

Method: immunoSEQ multiplex PCR; TCRdb's copy keeps in-frame clones and lacks some. The data contain some 64,000 clones, 76% of them seen just once; the ten biggest clones take up roughly 13%. With V trimmed by 8 bases and J by 3 bases, 4 bases remained unmatched. Germline loops: CDR1 LNHDA, CDR2 SQIVND (reference sequence). The CDR3 is made up of 14 amino acids. Worth noting for this clone: What it binds is unknown.

Sequencing was performed on peripheral blood, taken on day 0 of AZD1222 vaccination. The sequence was obtained from an adult in good health. The V gene is TRBV19, the J gene TRBJ1-5; 10 nucleotides match TRBD1. This chain's CDR3 is CASWDRGFNQPQHF. As DNA, the CDR3 is TGTGCCAGTTGGGACAGGGGCTTCAATCAGCCCCAGCATTTT.